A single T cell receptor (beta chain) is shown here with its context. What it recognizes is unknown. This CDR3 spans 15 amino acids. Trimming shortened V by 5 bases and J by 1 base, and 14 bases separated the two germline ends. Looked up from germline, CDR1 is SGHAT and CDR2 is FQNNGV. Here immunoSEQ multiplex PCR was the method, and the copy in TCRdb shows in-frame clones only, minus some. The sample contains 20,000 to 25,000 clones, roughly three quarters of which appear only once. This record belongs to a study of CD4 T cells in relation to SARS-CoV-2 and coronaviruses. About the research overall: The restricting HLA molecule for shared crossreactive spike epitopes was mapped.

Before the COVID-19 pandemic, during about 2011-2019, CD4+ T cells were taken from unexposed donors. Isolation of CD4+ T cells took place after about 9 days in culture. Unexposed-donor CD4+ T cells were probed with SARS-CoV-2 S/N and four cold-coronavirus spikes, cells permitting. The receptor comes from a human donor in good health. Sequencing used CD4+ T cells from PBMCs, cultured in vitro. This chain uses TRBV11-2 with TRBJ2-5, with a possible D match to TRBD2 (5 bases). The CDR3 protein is CASSPQGGFQETQYF. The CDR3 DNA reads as TGTGCCAGCAGCCCCCAAGGAGGTTTCCAAGAGACCCAGTACTTC.